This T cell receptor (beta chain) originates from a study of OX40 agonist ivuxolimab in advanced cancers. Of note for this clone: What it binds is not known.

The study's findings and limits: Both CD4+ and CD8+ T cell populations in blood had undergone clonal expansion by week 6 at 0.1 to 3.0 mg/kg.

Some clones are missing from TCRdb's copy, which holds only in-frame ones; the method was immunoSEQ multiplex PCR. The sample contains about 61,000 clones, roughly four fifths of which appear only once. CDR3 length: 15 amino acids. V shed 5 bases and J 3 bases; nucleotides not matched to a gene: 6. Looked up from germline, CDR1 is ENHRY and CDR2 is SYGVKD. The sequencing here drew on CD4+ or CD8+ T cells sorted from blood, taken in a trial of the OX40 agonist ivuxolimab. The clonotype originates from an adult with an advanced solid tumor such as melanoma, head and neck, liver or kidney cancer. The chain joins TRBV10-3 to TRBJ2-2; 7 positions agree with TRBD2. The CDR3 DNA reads TGTGCCATCAGTCCCCGGGGGGTTGACACCGGGGAGCTGTTTTTT. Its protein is CAISPRGVDTGELFF.